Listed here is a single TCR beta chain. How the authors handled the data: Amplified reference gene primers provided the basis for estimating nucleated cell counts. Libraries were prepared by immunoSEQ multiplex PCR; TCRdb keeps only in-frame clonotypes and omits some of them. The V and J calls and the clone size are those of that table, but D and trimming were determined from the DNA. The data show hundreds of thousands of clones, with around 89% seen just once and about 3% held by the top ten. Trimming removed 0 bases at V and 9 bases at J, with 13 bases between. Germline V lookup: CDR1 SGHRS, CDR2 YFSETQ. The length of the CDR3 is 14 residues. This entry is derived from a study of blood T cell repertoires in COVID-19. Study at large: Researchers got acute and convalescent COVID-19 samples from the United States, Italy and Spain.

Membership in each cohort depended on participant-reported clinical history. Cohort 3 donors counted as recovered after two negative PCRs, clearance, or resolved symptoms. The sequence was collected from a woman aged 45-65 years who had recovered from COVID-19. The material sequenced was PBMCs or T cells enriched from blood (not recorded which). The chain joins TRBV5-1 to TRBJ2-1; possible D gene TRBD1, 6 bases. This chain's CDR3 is CASSLGAGAGEQFF. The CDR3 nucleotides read TGCGCCAGCAGCTTGGGCGCAGGGGCCGGTGAGCAGTTCTTC.